This TCR beta chain appears in the sequencing data of a study of cytotoxic CD8 clonotypes in ibrutinib-treated CLL. Study results and caveats: Clonality increased with ibrutinib response but returned toward baseline at progression. Higher circulating CD8+ T-cell counts strongly accompanied higher baseline clonality, above age-matched healthy donors. Sampling times differed between sustained-remission and progressing patients.

Details on this clone: Antigen: not known.

Germline values: CDR1 SEHNR, CDR2 FQNEAQ (reference sequence). V was clipped by 4 bases and J by 3 bases; unmatched bases: 11. The CDR3 runs 17 residues. Cryopreserved PBMCs supplied about 2 micrograms of genomic DNA for TCR beta libraries. The protocol was immunoSEQ multiplex PCR, while the TCRdb copy is restricted to in-frame clones and leaves out a portion. The sample has some 300,000 clones, just under 80% seen once. This sequence originates from a human donor with chronic lymphocytic leukemia. This rearrangement joins TRBV7-9 to TRBJ2-3, with 9 bases matching TRBD2. The material was PBMCs, obtained before ibrutinib treatment. The CDR3 coding sequence is TGTGCCAGCAGCTCCACCGCGGGAGGGATCCTGACAGATACGCAGTATTTT. It specifies CASSSTAGGILTDTQYF.